The 11 T cell receptor beta chains below come from one sample, sequenced in a study of identical twins. TCRdb passed the 5' RACE reads through MiXCR, listing each CDR3 protein once. Seen here are approximately 620,000 distinct CDR3 sequences, more than 6.5% observed once, and the top ten hold roughly 0.9%. The sample was also reused in another study, on yellow fever vaccine responses in identical twins.

Sample: PBMCs. The receptors here all came from a woman under 30 in good health.

Points on this clonotype: The junction differs from germline at one of its ends, possibly a read error. V gene TRBV6-2 or TRBV6-3 combines with J gene TRBJ2-2; possibly TRBD1 or TRBD2 for D (5 bases each). The germline V gene has CDR1 MNHEY and CDR2 SVGEGT. The CDR3 extends over 13 amino acids. The CDR3 loop reads CASSDSDTRELFF. The CDR3 DNA follows: TGTGCCAGTAGCGATTCGGACACCAGGGAGCTGTTTTTT.

This clonotype was detected a few times. V is TRBV12-3 or TRBV12-4 and J is TRBJ2-7; 10 nucleotides align to TRBD2. Trimming at V came to 5 bases and at J to 0 bases, leaving 7 bases not matched to a gene. The CDR3 spans 16 residues. The CDR3: CASSAPGLATSYEQYF. CDR3 in DNA: TGTGCCAGCAGTGCCCCGGGACTAGCGACCTCCTACGAGCAGTACTTC.

This clonotype was recorded a few times. The chain carries TRBV5-6 and TRBJ2-7; 7 nucleotides match TRBD2. CDR1 SGHDT and CDR2 YYEEEE come from the germline V gene. The CDR3 extends over 16 amino acids. Trimming at V came to 2 bases and at J to 2 bases, leaving 10 bases not matched to a gene. The CDR3 bases are TGTGCCAGCAGCTTTCCAGGTCCGGGGGGAACCTACGAGCAGTACTTC. This sequence encodes CASSFPGPGGTYEQYF. The entire variable domain, with the rest obtained from reference TRBV5-6 and TRBJ2-7, is as follows: DAGVTQSPTHLIKTRGQQVTLRCSPKSGHDTVSWYQQALGQGPQFIFQYYEEEERQRGNFPDRFSGHQFPNYSSELNVNALLLGDSALYLCASSFPGPGGTYEQYFGPGTRLTVT.

CDR3 residues: CASSLGTAPWSGYF. The CDR3 DNA reads TGTGCCAGCAGCCTGGGGACAGCTCCTTGGAGTGGGTACTTC. The chain joins TRBV5-5 to TRBJ2-4, with 7 bases aligning to TRBD1. Trimming removed 4 bases from V and 15 bases from J; junction bases left unmatched: 16. CDR3 length: 14 residues. The germline V gene has CDR1 SGHKS and CDR2 YYEKEE (reference sequence).

The chain joins TRBV18 to TRBJ2-5; D is uncertain. The CDR3 has 13 amino acids. Germline loops: CDR1 KGHSH, CDR2 LQKENI. V shed 5 bases and J shed 1 base, with 8 bases lying between them. CDR3 DNA sequence: TGTGCCAGCTCAGCTCTAATCCAAGAGACCCAGTACTTC. Protein: CASSALIQETQYF.

This clonotype was detected ten times or more. This chain uses TRBV20-1 with TRBJ1-4; D gene uncertain. Trimming took off 0 bases at V and 4 bases at J, with 9 bases between the two ends. The CDR3 covers 14 residues. Germline V CDR1 and CDR2: DFQATT, SNEGSKA (reference sequence). This CDR3 is CSAREPGGNEKLFF. DNA for the CDR3: TGCAGTGCTAGAGAGCCGGGCGGTAATGAAAAACTGTTTTTT.

This clonotype was counted between two and nine times. This rearrangement joins TRBV20-1 to TRBJ2-7; the D gene is possibly TRBD1 (5 bases). V lost 4 bases to trimming and J lost 6 bases, with 19 bases between them. The length of the CDR3 is 14 residues. CDR1 is DFQATT and CDR2 is SNEGSKA in the germline V gene (reference sequence). The CDR3 reads CSAMTTAGFSEQYF. In nucleotides, the CDR3 is TGCAGTGCTATGACAACTGCAGGGTTTTCCGAGCAGTACTTC.

V and J are TRBV18 and TRBJ2-7; D might be TRBD2 (6 bases). V dropped 3 bases and J dropped 5 bases, with 14 bases sitting between them. Germline V gene sequence: CDR1 KGHSH, CDR2 LQKENI. The CDR3 sequence is 14 residues long. In nucleotides, the CDR3 is TGTGCCAGCTCACCCGGGGGACTTCCCGACGAGCAGTACTTC. Translating it yields CASSPGGLPDEQYF.

There are a few counts of this clonotype. The genes are TRBV11-1 and TRBJ2-1; D is possibly TRBD1 or TRBD2 (5 bases each). The germline V gene has CDR1 SGHAT and CDR2 FQDESV (reference sequence). V gave up 5 bases and J gave up 11 bases, with 10 bases separating them. This CDR3 comprises 11 residues. The CDR3 is CASSLLGQQFF. The CDR3 nucleotides read TGTGCCAGCAGCCTACTGGGACAGCAGTTCTTC.

V gene TRBV7-9 combines with J gene TRBJ2-1; 10 bases align to TRBD1. Germline CDR1 SEHNR, CDR2 FQNEAQ (reference sequence). V was pared by 4 bases and J by 4 bases, with 7 bases of the junction left unmatched. The CDR3 contains 16 residues. Here the CDR3 reads CASSSGQGGGYNEQFF. The CDR3 coding sequence is TGTGCCAGCAGCTCCGGACAGGGGGGGGGATACAATGAGCAGTTCTTC.

This clonotype was counted only a few times. The chain carries TRBV5-1 and TRBJ2-2; no clear D. This CDR3 comprises 13 residues. Germline V gives CDR1 SGHRS, CDR2 YFSETQ. Trimming stripped 7 bases from V and 6 bases from J, with 13 bases between. The CDR3 coding sequence is TGCGCCAGCGGGGTCCTCGAGGCCGGGGAGCTGTTTTTT. Its translation: CASGVLEAGELFF.